Reported below is one TCR beta chain. The antigen remains undetermined. The data were taken from a study of radiation and T cells in renal cell carcinoma. The protocol was immunoSEQ multiplex PCR, while the TCRdb copy is restricted to in-frame clones and leaves out a portion. The sample consists of some 120,000 clones, roughly four fifths of them appearing once. Study observations and caveats: Without pretreatment biopsies, baseline tumor clonotype presence was undetermined.

Time point denoted: blood 2 weeks post-SBRT. The treatment denotes: 15 Gy SBRT to primary tumor, nephrectomy 4 weeks later. The starting material was blood, obtained from a patient whose treatment included radiotherapy and nephrectomy. The receptor's source is a man aged 45-60 years with renal cell carcinoma.

The DNA of the CDR3 is TGTGCCAGCAAGGCCCTCACTAGCACAGATACGCAGTATTTT. Translation gives CASKALTSTDTQYF. The rearrangement joins TRBV6-6 to TRBJ2-3; no reliable D call. This CDR3 region has 14 residues. From germline, CDR1 is MNHNY and CDR2 SVGAGI (reference sequence). V was clipped by 7 bases and J by 0 bases, with 11 bases between them.